Each of the 16 T cell receptor beta chains below was sequenced from the same sample in a study of post-analysis software for immune sequencing data. Study-wide results and limits: Comparison of patients with controls showed 4 to 6 TRBV segments more frequent in patients, TRBV5-6, TRBV5-1 and TRBV20-1 among them.

Their target antigens are unknown. Libraries were made from TCR beta cDNA, and they carried unique molecular identifiers. TCRdb redid the calling of the PCR reads with MiXCR, one entry per CDR3 protein. The repertoire includes hundreds of thousands of distinct CDR3 sequences, roughly 46% of them detected once, and 1.5% to 2% sits in the top ten. Sequenced sample: blood. The receptors here all came from a girl under 18 with multiple sclerosis.

The chain couples TRBV20-1 to TRBJ2-1; 8 bases are shared with TRBD1. V was clipped by 6 bases and J by 8 bases; unmatched bases: 12. CDR3 size: 14 residues. The germline gives CDR1 DFQATT, CDR2 SNEGSKA (reference sequence). The CDR3 DNA reads TGCAGTGCGACCTTTCAGGGGGCGCGGGATGAGCAGTTCTTC. As protein: CSATFQGARDEQFF.

V usage is TRBV7-6 and J usage is TRBJ2-7; 9 nucleotides agree with TRBD2. J was trimmed by 3 bases and V by 5 bases; bases with no gene match: 11. Germline CDR1 reads SGHVS; CDR2 reads FNYEAQ. The CDR3 has 16 amino acids. CDR3: CASSPSGGGADYEQYF. CDR3 nucleotides: TGTGCCAGCAGCCCATCAGGCGGGGGGGCCGACTACGAGCAGTACTTC.

The rearrangement links TRBV27 to TRBJ2-1, with 9 bases fitting TRBD2. The CDR3 has 15 residues. CDR1 and CDR2 from the germline V gene are MNHEY and SMNVEV (reference sequence). J was trimmed by 3 bases and V by 5 bases; bases with no gene match: 5. For the CDR3, the DNA is TGTGCCAGCAGTAAAAATAGCGGGGGCTACAATGAGCAGTTCTTC. It codes for CASSKNSGGYNEQFF.

The CDR3: CASSPVGHRGDQPQHF. The CDR3 DNA reads TGTGCCAGCAGCCCTGTGGGTCATCGGGGAGATCAGCCCCAGCATTTT. The chain uses TRBV12-3 or TRBV12-4 and TRBJ1-5; D unresolved. The CDR3 consists of 16 residues. V lost 6 bases and J lost 5, with 20 bases in between.

The chain is built from TRBV29-1 and TRBJ1-2, with 9 bases aligning to TRBD1. This CDR3 contains 15 residues. The trim removed 7 bases at V and 3 bases at J, leaving 12 bases unmatched. Germline assignment: CDR1 SQVTM and CDR2 ANQGSEA. The CDR3 DNA follows: TGCAGCGCTGAGCCCTTACAGGGGGCGGACTATGGCTACACCTTC. Protein sequence: CSAEPLQGADYGYTF.

This clonotype was counted only a few times. The V call is TRBV29-1, the J call TRBJ1-2; perhaps TRBD1 as D (6 bases). The germline gives CDR1 SQVTM, CDR2 ANQGSEA. The CDR3 has 13 amino acids. Between the trimmed V and J ends, which lost 7 bases and 4 bases, there was a span of 16 bases. CDR3: CSAGREGGYGYTF. The DNA for the CDR3 is TGCAGCGCCGGGCGGGAGGGGGGCTATGGCTACACCTTC.

This clonotype has a handful of counts. CDR3 nucleotide sequence: TGTGCCAGCAGCCCCTCCCGCGGCGTATACAATGAGCAGTTCTTC. The encoded protein is CASSPSRGVYNEQFF. The rearrangement joins TRBV7-9 to TRBJ2-1; D remains unclear. Deletions cut 5 bases from V and 4 bases from J, with 15 bases between. This CDR3 comprises 15 residues. Germline CDR1 reads SEHNR; CDR2 reads FQNEAQ (reference sequence).

A few counts support this clonotype. V gene TRBV7-9 combines with J gene TRBJ1-4; tentatively, D is TRBD1 (6 bases). Germline lookup yields CDR1 SEHNR and CDR2 FQNEAQ (reference sequence). V shed 5 bases and J shed 3 bases, with 10 bases lying between them. The CDR3 sequence is 14 residues long. The CDR3 spells CASSPGAANEKLFF. In nucleotides, the CDR3 is TGTGCCAGCAGCCCAGGGGCGGCTAATGAAAAACTGTTTTTT.

This sequence joins TRBV10-2 and TRBJ2-1; 13 bases align to TRBD2. The CDR3 covers 14 residues. V shed 9 bases, J shed 11 bases, and the junction held 10 bases outside the gene matches. Germline V gene data show CDR1 as WSHSY and CDR2 as SAAADI. This chain's CDR3 is CASNSLAGGPQQFF. Written as DNA, the CDR3 is TGCGCCAGTAACTCACTAGCGGGAGGGCCACAGCAGTTCTTC.

The CDR3 coding sequence is TGTGCCAGCAGCGTGCAGAGTCAGAGCTCCTACGAGCAGTACTTC. Residues: CASSVQSQSSYEQYF. The genes are TRBV9 and TRBJ2-7; D is uncertain. This CDR3 is built from 15 residues. In germline, CDR1 is SGDLS, CDR2 YYNGEE. The V gene lost 2 bases and the J gene lost 0 bases, with 12 bases spanning the gap.

The count of this clonotype is one. The chain is built from TRBV20-1 and TRBJ2-7; 8 positions match TRBD1. Germline V gene data show CDR1 as DFQATT and CDR2 as SNEGSKA (reference sequence). The V segment lost 6 bases and the J segment 0 bases; nucleotides outside the gene matches: 4. The CDR3 loop spans 13 amino acids. The CDR3 loop is CSAFDRGSYEQYF. CDR3 bases: TGCAGTGCCTTTGACAGGGGCTCCTACGAGCAGTACTTC.

The chain recombines TRBV5-4 with TRBJ2-5; TRBD1 matches at 9 bases. The V and J ends lost 2 bases and 5 bases, in that order; junction bases with no gene match: 7. The CDR3 runs to 15 residues. Germline loops: CDR1 SGHNT, CDR2 YYREEE (reference sequence). CDR3 bases: TGTGCCAGCAGCTTAACAACAGGGGGCGGTGAGACCCAGTACTTC. Protein: CASSLTTGGGETQYF.

This clonotype has just a few counts. The chain recombines TRBV12-3 or TRBV12-4 with TRBJ2-3, with D maybe TRBD2 (6 bases). The V gene lost 2 bases and the J gene lost 0 bases, with 12 bases spanning the gap. This CDR3 has 16 residues. CDR3 bases: TGTGCCAGCAGTTTATTTGGCGGGGCTAGCACAGATACGCAGTATTTT. It codes for CASSLFGGASTDTQYF.

This clonotype was seen only a few times. This sequence joins TRBV10-1 and TRBJ2-7, with D tentatively TRBD1 or TRBD2 (5 bases each). This CDR3 spans 14 amino acids. The ends were cut back, 2 bases at V and 1 base at J, with 9 bases in the middle. Germline values: CDR1 WNHNN, CDR2 SYGVQD (reference sequence). DNA of the CDR3: TGCGCCAGCAGTGAGGCAGGGAGATCCTACGAGCAGTACTTC. Residues: CASSEAGRSYEQYF.

The rearrangement links TRBV29-1 to TRBJ1-1, with TRBD1 as a possible D gene (5 bases). The CDR3 is made up of 15 amino acids. Germline CDR1 and CDR2: SQVTM and ANQGSEA. Trimming left V 1 base short and J 4 bases short, with 16 bases between. CDR3 in DNA: TGCAGCGTTGAAGGGGGAGAGGGGCTGGGCACTGAAGCTTTCTTT. It is translated as CSVEGGEGLGTEAFF. Supplemented by reference TRBV29-1 and TRBJ1-1, the full variable domain reads SAVISQKPSRDICQRGTSLTIQCQVDSQVTMMFWYRQQPGQSLTLIATANQGSEATYESGFVIDKFPISRPNLTFSTLTVSNMSPEDSSIYLCSVEGGEGLGTEAFFGQGTRLTVV.

This sequence joins TRBV20-1 and TRBJ2-1; 15 bases match TRBD2. The CDR3 extends over 16 amino acids. The V and J ends lost 3 bases and 7 bases, in that order; junction bases with no gene match: 7. Germline V CDR1 and CDR2: DFQATT, SNEGSKA (reference sequence). The chain's CDR3 is CSASGLAGGPRNEQFF. CDR3 DNA: TGCAGTGCTAGTGGACTAGCGGGAGGGCCGAGGAATGAGCAGTTCTTC.